This entry features one TCR beta chain sequence. Its matching antigen is unknown. Deep level was the assay's run setting. Several immunoSEQ plates held equal portions of the genomic DNA taken from each subset. Sorted-subset replicate PCR reactions were performed with around 210 ng DNA, corresponding to 25,000 to 35,000 T cell genomes. Generated by immunoSEQ multiplex PCR, the TCRdb table keeps only in-frame clones and is missing some. The sample shows roughly 2.6 million clones, more than 80% of them seen only once. These data originate in a study of shared clonotypes between healthy human individuals. Study-wide points: An effect of sequencing depth on clonotype sharing among donors was expected.

CDR3 size: 12 residues. The germline gives CDR1 MNHNS, CDR2 SASEGT. V lost 4 bases and J lost 9, with 13 bases in between. The TCR comes from a man aged 18-30 years in good health. The chain has TRBV6-1 and TRBJ2-7; no clear D gene. The sample was naive CD4+ T cells sorted from blood. Subset given: CD45RA+ positively selected. CDR3: CASSADFGRQYF. In nucleotides, the CDR3 is TGTGCCAGCAGTGCCGACTTTGGTCGGCAGTACTTC.